The present TCR beta chain was sequenced within a study of blood T cell repertoires in COVID-19. Cohort 3 donors were reported recovered after two negative PCRs, clearance, or symptom resolution. Germline V gene data show CDR1 as SEHNR and CDR2 as FQNEAQ (reference sequence). The length of the CDR3 is 14 residues. V lost 4 bases to trimming and J lost 2 bases, with 9 bases between them. Data came from immunoSEQ multiplex PCR; TCRdb stores just in-frame clones and leaves some out. Of 100,000 to 150,000 clones in the sample, around 88% are singletons; the top ten hold around 2.5%. Sequencing was done on a sample of PBMCs or T cells enriched from blood (not recorded which). The rearrangement joins TRBV7-9 to TRBJ2-1; D might be TRBD2 (5 bases). The source is a woman aged 50 to 65 who had recovered from COVID-19. The CDR3 loop is CASSSTGAYNEQFF. CDR3 bases: TGTGCCAGCAGCTCGACCGGGGCCTACAATGAGCAGTTCTTC.